This entry concerns a single T cell receptor beta chain. What it recognizes is unknown. Germline V gene lookup returns CDR1 SQVTM and CDR2 ANQGSEA. The CDR3 runs to 12 residues. Trimming left V 5 bases short and J 2 bases short, with 8 bases between. This specimen belongs to a study of T cell repertoires in cytomegalovirus infection. Study-wide context: The public TCR beta signatures pointed to both CMV infection and matching HLA type.

TCRdb re-called the reads through MiXCR, storing one row per CDR3 protein. The sample carries 200,000 to 250,000 distinct CDR3 sequences, about 23% recorded once. Findings of the study overall: CMV-specific TCR beta clonotypes restricted by HLA-C were the ones dominating the ex vivo response.

The genes are TRBV29-1 and TRBJ2-3; no reliable D call. The specimen was CD8+ T cells from PBMCs. This receptor was identified in a human donor in good health (CMV status not recorded). Some clones in this sample may be carry-over from other donors' samples. The CDR3 spells CSVRTFTDTQYF. CDR3 nucleotides: TGCAGCGTTCGGACCTTCACAGATACGCAGTATTTT.